Shown below are 17 T cell receptor beta chains from a single sample sequenced in a study of human T cells and chemical hapten exposure. As to time point: patch test 3, about 24 weeks after DPC sensitization. Treatment of the sample: therapeutic diphenylcyclopropenone sensitization with weekly scalp DPC. TCRdb reprocessed the RACE reads via MiXCR and lists one record per CDR3 protein. The sample consists of just under 60,000 distinct CDR3 sequences, 9.5% to 15% of them appearing once. The sequencing here drew on whole blood, taken in connection with sensitization to the hapten diphenylcyclopropenone (DPC). The receptors here all came from a man aged 30-40 years with alopecia areata. Some clones in this sample may be carry-over from other donors' samples.

This clonotype was counted many times. The chain links TRBV11-1 to TRBJ1-1; D unclear. The CDR3 is 13 residues long. V shed 2 bases and J shed 0 bases, with 4 bases lying between them. Germline V lookup: CDR1 SGHAT, CDR2 FQDESV (reference sequence). In DNA, the CDR3 is TGTGCCAGCAGCTTAACGGTGAACACTGAAGCTTTCTTT. Its translation: CASSLTVNTEAFF.

This clonotype was counted many times. The rearrangement links TRBV7-8 to TRBJ1-3; D gene uncertain. The germline V gene encodes CDR1 SGHVS and CDR2 FQNEAQ. The germline V and J ends were trimmed by 0 bases and 0 bases, with 6 bases remaining between them. CDR3 length equals 15 residues. The CDR3 DNA reads TGTGCCAGCAGCTTAGCAACCCGCTCTGGAAACACCATATATTTT. Translated, it gives CASSLATRSGNTIYF.

Only a few counts were recorded for this clonotype. CDR3 sequence: CASSSLIAGANVLTF. The CDR3 nucleotides read TGTGCCAGCAGCTCCCTGATAGCAGGGGCCAACGTCCTGACTTTC. The rearrangement uses TRBV11-2 and TRBJ2-6, with unresolved D. The V gene lost 4 bases and the J gene lost 4 bases, with 11 bases spanning the gap. The CDR3 length is 15 residues. The germline V gene has CDR1 SGHAT and CDR2 FQNNGV. The full variable domain, its missing parts supplied by reference TRBV11-2 and TRBJ2-6, is EAGVAQSPRYKIIEKRQSVAFWCNPISGHATLYWYQQILGQGPKLLIQFQNNGVVDDSQLPKDRFSAERLKGVDSTLKIQPAKLEDSAVYLCASSSLIAGANVLTFGAGSRLTVL.

This clonotype was found many times. This chain links TRBV2 with TRBJ2-1, with a tentative D call TRBD1 (6 bases). CDR1 is SNHLY and CDR2 is FYNNEI in the germline V gene. The CDR3 consists of 15 residues. With 4 bases removed from V and 0 bases from J, the gap between germline ends came to 10 bases. CDR3 sequence reads: CASSARGRSYNEQFF. Written as DNA, the CDR3 is TGTGCCAGCAGTGCCAGGGGCCGCTCCTACAATGAGCAGTTCTTC.

This clonotype has a handful of counts. One junction end does not reproduce the germline sequence, and a read error may be involved. The V gene is TRBV9, the J gene TRBJ1-1; D is perhaps TRBD1 (5 bases). The CDR3 loop spans 14 amino acids. Germline CDR1 reads SGDLS; CDR2 reads YYNGEE. CDR3 amino acids: CVSSVGAGTTEAFF. The CDR3 DNA reads TGTGTCAGCAGCGTAGGGGCAGGGACCACTGAAGCTTTCTTT.

Ten or more counts support this clonotype. This chain connects TRBV25-1 to TRBJ1-1; D is uncertain. V dropped 5 bases and J dropped 4 bases, with 14 bases sitting between them. The CDR3 is 14 amino acids. Germline lookup yields CDR1 MGHDK and CDR2 SYGVNS. The CDR3 sequence: CASSPSWSSTEAFF. In DNA form, the CDR3 reads TGTGCCAGCAGTCCCTCGTGGTCTTCCACTGAAGCTTTCTTT.

This clonotype was detected only a few times. This chain joins TRBV27 and TRBJ1-6; D remains ambiguous. V dropped 6 bases and J dropped 9 bases, with 15 bases sitting between them. Per the germline V gene, CDR1 is MNHEY and CDR2 is SMNVEV (reference sequence). The CDR3 sequence is 14 residues long. DNA of the CDR3: TGTGCCAGCAGAGCAGCCGGGTTGAGTTCACCCCTCCACTTT. It translates to CASRAAGLSSPLHF.

This sequence joins TRBV10-3 and TRBJ1-1, with TRBD1 as a possible D gene (5 bases). Trimming took 3 bases from V and 3 from J, leaving 11 bases between them. CDR3 length equals 14 residues. Germline V gives CDR1 ENHRY, CDR2 SYGVKD. The CDR3 DNA reads TGTGCCATCAGTGACAGAACAGGTTACACTGAAGCTTTCTTT. This translates into CAISDRTGYTEAFF.

This clonotype appeared many times. J is TRBJ2-3 and V is TRBV2, with D possibly being TRBD1 (5 bases). The germline V gene encodes CDR1 SNHLY and CDR2 FYNNEI. CDR3 size: 13 residues. V lost 5 bases and J lost 2, with 8 bases in between. Written as DNA, the CDR3 is TGTGCCAGCAGTTCAGGGATCACAGATACGCAGTATTTT. This codes for CASSSGITDTQYF.

The sample holds many counts of this clonotype. The chain links TRBV6-6 to TRBJ2-7; the match to TRBD1 covers 7 bases. Germline CDR1 MNHNY, CDR2 SVGAGI (reference sequence). CDR3 size: 15 residues. After removal of 4 bases from V and 7 bases from J, the junction contained 13 bases not matched to a gene. CDR3 in amino acids: CASSSAQGRLGEQYF. CDR3 DNA: TGTGCCAGCAGTTCGGCACAGGGGCGTCTGGGGGAGCAGTACTTC.

This sequence joins TRBV9 and TRBJ2-5, with D possibly being TRBD1 (6 bases). Germline CDR1 SGDLS, CDR2 YYNGEE. This CDR3 comprises 16 residues. The V gene lost 2 bases and the J gene lost 3 bases, with 17 bases spanning the gap. The CDR3 sequence: CASSVATGTPKETQYF. CDR3 bases: TGTGCCAGCAGCGTCGCCACGGGGACACCCAAAGAGACCCAGTACTTC.

This clonotype has a count of ten or more. The chain employs TRBV6-6 and TRBJ1-2, with 7 bases that match TRBD1. The junction had 8 bases not matched to a gene; V was cut back by 6 bases and J by 1 base. The CDR3 runs 15 residues. CDR1 is MNHNY, CDR2 SVGAGI, per germline (reference sequence). This chain's CDR3 is CASSPDRAHNYGYTF. As DNA, the CDR3 is TGTGCCAGCAGCCCCGACAGGGCCCATAACTATGGCTACACCTTC.

The chain has TRBV7-2 and TRBJ2-1; 7 positions match TRBD2. The CDR3 runs to 14 residues. J was trimmed by 6 bases and V by 3 bases; bases with no gene match: 5. Germline V lookup: CDR1 SGHTA, CDR2 FQGNSA. The CDR3 loop reads CASSFTGTINEQFF. The CDR3 nucleotides are TGTGCCAGCAGCTTTACCGGGACTATCAATGAGCAGTTCTTC.

This chain joins TRBV29-1 and TRBJ2-7; 7 bases fit TRBD2. CDR1 and CDR2 from the germline V gene are SQVTM and ANQGSEA. The CDR3 runs 15 residues. Trimming removed 7 bases from V and 2 bases from J; junction bases left unmatched: 14. DNA of the CDR3: TGCAGCGCGGGGAGGGCAGGGTTATTGGCCTACGAGCAGTACTTC. Its translation: CSAGRAGLLAYEQYF.

The chain joins TRBV12-3 or TRBV12-4 to TRBJ2-3, with D perhaps matching TRBD1 (6 bases). Trimming left V 3 bases short and J 3 bases short, with 10 bases between. This CDR3 is built from 14 residues. This CDR3 reads CASSLGAQTDTQYF. As DNA, the CDR3 is TGTGCCAGCAGTTTGGGGGCGCAGACAGATACGCAGTATTTT.

This clonotype was observed many times. The chain couples TRBV29-1 to TRBJ2-7, with TRBD1 matching 7 bases. The length of the CDR3 is 10 residues. Germline CDR1 SQVTM, CDR2 ANQGSEA. V lost 6 bases, J lost 6 bases, and 2 bases stayed unmatched. This CDR3 is CSVGTVEQYF. CDR3 in DNA: TGCAGCGTAGGGACAGTCGAGCAGTACTTC.

The DNA of the CDR3 is TGTGCCAGCAGCGTAGGGGGACGGGGGTCCTACGAGCAGTACTTC. Translated: CASSVGGRGSYEQYF. The rearrangement joins TRBV9 to TRBJ2-7, with a weak D call TRBD2 (6 bases). CDR1 is SGDLS and CDR2 is YYNGEE in the germline V gene. The CDR3 runs 15 residues. V lost 0 bases and J 1 base, leaving 11 bases between the germline ends.